These 20 T cell receptor beta chains came from one sample sequenced in a study of beta chain features in type 1 diabetes. Every bit of the isolated RNA underwent reverse transcription, so sequencing read expressed TCRB transcripts. The repertoire was sequenced with immunoSEQ multiplex PCR; TCRdb's copy has only in-frame clones and lacks some. The sample includes about 240,000 clones, 25% to 30% of them seen just once. Sequencing was done on a sample of central memory CD4+ T cells from blood. These receptors were obtained from a young man in good health.

The V call is TRBV7-9, the J call TRBJ2-6; no definite D call. CDR3 length: 14 amino acids. Germline V lookup: CDR1 SEHNR, CDR2 FQNEAQ (reference sequence). Trimming shortened V by 1 base and J by 3 bases, and 4 bases separated the two germline ends. For the CDR3, the DNA is TGTGCCAGCAGCTTAGTAGGTGGGGCCAACGTCCTGACTTTC. This gives the protein CASSLVGGANVLTF.

This clone was counted a few times. The V and J genes are TRBV14 and TRBJ2-7, with D perhaps TRBD2 (6 bases). The CDR3 covers 14 residues. The ends were cut back, 2 bases at V and 2 bases at J, with 10 bases in the middle. From germline, CDR1 is SGHDN and CDR2 FVKESK. The CDR3 protein is CASSQSGYAYEQYF. The CDR3 DNA sequence: TGTGCCAGCAGCCAAAGCGGGTACGCCTACGAGCAGTACTTC. The full variable domain, its missing parts supplied by reference TRBV14 and TRBJ2-7, is EAGVTQFPSHSVIEKGQTVTLRCDPISGHDNLYWYRRVMGKEIKFLLHFVKESKQDESGMPNNRFLAERTGGTYSTLKVQPAELEDSGVYFCASSQSGYAYEQYFGPGTRLTVT.

J is TRBJ2-5 and V is TRBV29-1; D uncertain. There are 12 residues in the CDR3. Germline values: CDR1 SQVTM, CDR2 ANQGSEA. Trimming removed 4 bases at V and 1 base at J, with 7 bases between. The CDR3 DNA reads TGCAGCGTTGGCTACGGCCAAGAGACCCAGTACTTC. It yields the protein CSVGYGQETQYF.

Many counts were recorded for this clone. This chain joins TRBV4-3 and TRBJ2-2; TRBD1 matches at 9 bases. CDR3 length equals 16 residues. J was trimmed by 6 bases and V by 0 bases; bases with no gene match: 5. Germline CDR1 LGHNA, CDR2 YSLEER. The CDR3 region has the DNA TGCGCCAGCAGCCAAGATACAGGGGGCGCCGCCGGGGAGCTGTTTTTT. It encodes CASSQDTGGAAGELFF.

This clone has more than one count but fewer than ten. The chain links TRBV6-1 to TRBJ1-6; D remains ambiguous. The CDR3 contains 15 residues. V lost 5 bases and J lost 8, with 16 bases in between. Germline CDR1 and CDR2: MNHNS and SASEGT. CDR3 sequence reads: CASSPPKGRDSPLHF. In DNA, the CDR3 is TGTGCCAGCAGTCCGCCAAAGGGTCGGGATTCACCCCTCCACTTT.

V gene TRBV6-5 combines with J gene TRBJ2-3, with D maybe TRBD1 (5 bases). V was shortened by 2 bases and J by 4 bases, with 7 bases between the two germline ends. This CDR3 comprises 13 residues. CDR1 and CDR2 from the germline V gene are MNHEY and SVGAGI. CDR3 region: CASSYAGSDTQYF. CDR3 sequence (DNA): TGTGCCAGCAGTTACGCAGGGTCAGATACGCAGTATTTT.

This clone was picked up a small number of times. The sample holds other DNA sequences that translate to the same CDR3. V gene TRBV30 combines with J gene TRBJ2-2; possibly TRBD1 or TRBD2 for D (5 bases each). This CDR3 spans 15 amino acids. V lost 2 bases, J lost 0 bases, and 10 bases lay in between. Looked up from germline, CDR1 is GTSNPN and CDR2 is SVGIG (reference sequence). The DNA of the CDR3 is TGTGCCTGGAGTCTTGGGGGAGCGAACACCGGGGAGCTGTTTTTT. Amino acids: CAWSLGGANTGELFF.

The J gene is TRBJ1-2, the V gene TRBV6-4, with 7 bases matching TRBD1. Trimming cost V 4 bases and J 8 bases; bases outside gene matches: 7. This CDR3 has 13 residues. From germline, CDR1 is MRHNA and CDR2 SNTAGT. The CDR3 sequence: CASSGPGGGGYTF. In DNA, the CDR3 is TGTGCCAGCAGTGGCCCAGGGGGAGGCGGCTACACCTTC.

Concerning this clone itself: Distinct nucleotide sequences in the sample also encode this CDR3. CDR3 amino acids: CAWSMASKVAGANVLTF. Written as DNA, the CDR3 is TGTGCCTGGAGTATGGCGAGTAAGGTCGCGGGGGCCAACGTCCTGACTTTC. The chain has TRBV30 and TRBJ2-6; D gene unclear. Germline V gene data show CDR1 as GTSNPN and CDR2 as SVGIG (reference sequence). The ends were cut back, 2 bases at V and 4 bases at J, with 18 bases in the middle. The CDR3 contains 17 residues.

The CDR3 DNA follows: TGTGCCAGCAGTGGGGTTCGCGGAGGCACAGATACGCAGTATTTT. It encodes CASSGVRGGTDTQYF. V usage is TRBV25-1 and J usage is TRBJ2-3; D gene uncertain. CDR1 is MGHDK, CDR2 SYGVNS, per germline. The CDR3 contains 15 residues. V gave up 4 bases and J gave up 1 base, with 12 bases separating them. Full variable domain (rest looked up from reference TRBV25-1 and TRBJ2-3): EADIYQTPRYLVIGTGKKITLECSQTMGHDKMYWYQQDPGMELHLIHYSYGVNSTEKGDLSSESTVSRIRTEHFPLTLESARPSHTSQYLCASSGVRGGTDTQYFGPGTRLTVL.

A remark on this clone: Within the sample, other DNA sequences also encode this same CDR3. The rearrangement links TRBV25-1 to TRBJ2-7; D call uncertain. This CDR3 spans 12 amino acids. Germline lookup yields CDR1 MGHDK and CDR2 SYGVNS. V was pared by 6 bases and J by 1 base, with 7 bases between. The CDR3 sequence is CASRGGSYEQYF. Written as DNA, the CDR3 is TGTGCCAGCAGGGGCGGATCCTACGAGCAGTACTTC.

The genes are TRBV5-4 and TRBJ1-2; a possible D gene is TRBD1 (6 bases). V was shortened by 4 bases and J by 2 bases, with 12 bases between the two germline ends. The CDR3 runs 14 residues. Germline lookup yields CDR1 SGHNT and CDR2 YYREEE (reference sequence). The CDR3 here is CASSPGGQNYGYTF. In DNA, the CDR3 is TGTGCCAGCAGCCCTGGGGGCCAGAACTATGGCTACACCTTC.

For this clone: A clone one base away is much larger, so this may be a read error. The genes are TRBV29-1 and TRBJ2-6; D unclear. In germline, CDR1 is SQVTM, CDR2 ANQGSEA. This CDR3 region has 14 residues. Trimming removed 7 bases from V and 0 bases from J, with 10 bases in between. For the CDR3, the DNA is TGCAGCGGTGAGATGGACTCTGGGGCCAACGTCCTGACTTTC. This sequence encodes CSGEMDSGANVLTF.

The chain recombines TRBV7-7 with TRBJ2-5; 15 bases are a match to TRBD2. This CDR3 contains 17 residues. The ends lost 5 bases at V and 1 base at J; junction bases unmatched: 5. The germline V gene has CDR1 SSHAT and CDR2 FNYEAQ (reference sequence). The CDR3 is CASSPGLAGGVQETQYF. The CDR3 coding sequence is TGTGCCAGCAGCCCAGGACTAGCGGGGGGGGTCCAAGAGACCCAGTACTTC.

The J gene is TRBJ2-7, the V gene TRBV28; no reliable D call. The CDR3 runs 13 residues. From germline, CDR1 is MDHEN and CDR2 SYDVKM. Trimming took 5 bases from V and 2 from J, leaving 10 bases between them. CDR3 amino acids: CASSPARTYEQYF. CDR3 sequence (DNA): TGTGCCAGCAGTCCCGCTAGGACCTACGAGCAGTACTTC.

This clone has a handful of counts. The CDR3 ends on some other residue instead of the conserved phenylalanine or tryptophan, so this is likely a read error. Because the CDR3's place on the DNA is in doubt, the DNA is left out and the CDR3 is given as listed by TCRdb. The chain joins TRBV29-1 to TRBJ1-2. Inclusive of both ends, the CDR3 amounts to 8 amino acids. The germline gives CDR1 SQVTM, CDR2 ANQGSEA. CDR3 residues: CSVDGDLC.

Comments on this clone: A much larger clone lies a single base off, so this may be a read error. The genes are TRBV7-2 and TRBJ2-7; the D gene could be TRBD1 or TRBD2 (5 bases each). Germline V CDR1 and CDR2: SGHTA, FQGNSA. V lost 5 bases and J lost 5, with 19 bases in between. The CDR3 length is 15 residues. CDR3 sequence: CASSASGARTDEQYF. In nucleotides, the CDR3 is TGTGCCAGCAGCGCATCCGGGGCGAGGACGGACGAGCAGTACTTC. Drawing the rest from reference TRBV7-2 and TRBJ2-7, the complete variable domain is GAGVSQSPSNKVTEKGKDVELRCDPISGHTALYWYRQSLGQGLEFLIYFQGNSAPDKSGLPSDRFSAERTGGSVSTLTIQRTQQEDSAVYLCASSASGARTDEQYFGPGTRLTVT.

The chain carries TRBV7-2 and TRBJ1-2; D gene ambiguous. Per germline, CDR1 SGHTA and CDR2 FQGNSA. The V and J ends lost 5 bases and 6 bases respectively, with 13 bases between them. This CDR3 contains 13 residues. The CDR3 DNA is TGTGCCAGCAGCGCGAGAGCCAGTGATGGCTACACCTTC. Protein sequence: CASSARASDGYTF. The complete variable domain, with remaining parts taken from reference TRBV7-2 and TRBJ1-2, reads GAGVSQSPSNKVTEKGKDVELRCDPISGHTALYWYRQSLGQGLEFLIYFQGNSAPDKSGLPSDRFSAERTGGSVSTLTIQRTQQEDSAVYLCASSARASDGYTFGSGTRLTVV.

The V call is TRBV14, the J call TRBJ2-5; either TRBD1 or TRBD2 may supply D (5 bases each). The CDR3 runs to 15 residues. V lost 5 bases and J 4 bases, leaving 17 bases between the germline ends. Germline V gene data show CDR1 as SGHDN and CDR2 as FVKESK. This CDR3 is CASSSRAGAGETQYF. In DNA, the CDR3 is TGTGCCAGCAGCTCTCGTGCCGGGGCTGGAGAGACCCAGTACTTC.

The rearrangement uses TRBV18 and TRBJ2-4; unclear D gene. Germline V gene data show CDR1 as KGHSH and CDR2 as LQKENI. CDR3 length: 13 residues. V was trimmed by 2 bases and J by 9 bases, leaving 11 bases between them. The CDR3 region is CASSPTGEAIQYF. The CDR3 bases are TGTGCCAGCTCACCAACGGGCGAGGCCATTCAGTACTTC. Combining the CDR3 with reference TRBV18 and TRBJ2-4 gives the whole variable domain NAGVMQNPRHLVRRRGQEARLRCSPMKGHSHVYWYRQLPEEGLKFMVYLQKENIIDESGMPKERFSAEFPKEGPSILRIQQVVRGDSAAYFCASSPTGEAIQYFGAGTRLSVL.